The clone carrying this T cell receptor beta chain was seen only a few times. Its antigen is undetermined. Tagging with unique molecular identifiers was applied to individual cDNA molecules. TCRdb reanalysed the 5' RACE reads using MiXCR and keeps one entry per CDR3 protein. The sample consists of tens of thousands of distinct CDR3 sequences, under 4% of them appearing once. This entry comes from a study of early T cells in non-severe SARS-CoV-2 infection. Overall study: Bulk RNA taken from unsorted whole blood was sequenced, leaving chains unpaired. General study results and limits: Database matching using VDJdb favored anti-spike CD8 responses, with private and CD4 specificities left missing.

Trimming took off 6 bases at V and 4 bases at J, with 19 bases between the two ends. The CDR3 has 15 amino acids. The J gene is TRBJ2-7, the V gene TRBV12-3 or TRBV12-4; either TRBD1 or TRBD2 may supply D (5 bases each). Sample: whole blood. The origin of this receptor is an adult who was a healthcare worker with PCR-confirmed SARS-CoV-2 infection or an uninfected control (not recorded which). The CDR3, as DNA: TGTGCCAGCAGAAGGGGAGTAGCGAGTAAATACGAGCAGTACTTC. Protein: CASRRGVASKYEQYF.